This entry is about one T cell receptor beta chain. Treatment described: randomized to nivolumab then ipilimumab (arm A) or the reverse (arm B). DNA-damaging chemotherapy had not been given to any patient beforehand. The germline gives CDR1 SNHLY, CDR2 FYNNEI. This CDR3 contains 16 residues. V dropped 2 bases and J dropped 4 bases, with 18 bases sitting between them. This sample was taken from a study of sequential checkpoint blockade in melanoma. On the study more broadly: Arm A got nivolumab then ipilimumab; arm B the reverse, 1:1. Both treatment sequences were followed by maintenance nivolumab.

Generated by immunoSEQ multiplex PCR, the TCRdb table keeps only in-frame clones and is missing some. The top ten hold over 20% of the sample, which has around 16,000 clones, just under 95% seen once. This TCR derives from a human donor with melanoma. The sequencing used CD8+ T cells sorted from blood (inferred from file names), collected from a patient given nivolumab and ipilimumab in sequence. The chain is built from TRBV2 and TRBJ2-7; the D gene is possibly TRBD1 (6 bases). CDR3 sequence: CASSESRDTSLYEQYF. Here the CDR3 DNA reads TGTGCCAGCAGTGAATCCCGGGACACGAGCCTTTACGAGCAGTACTTC. Full variable domain (missing parts from reference TRBV2 and TRBJ2-7): EPEVTQTPSHQVTQMGQEVILRCVPISNHLYFYWYRQILGQKVEFLVSFYNNEISEKSEIFDDQFSVERPDGSNFTLKIRSTKLEDSAMYFCASSESRDTSLYEQYFGPGTRLTVT.